This T cell receptor beta chain was obtained from a study of blood T cell repertoires in COVID-19. Study details: The study drew acute and convalescent COVID-19 samples from the United States, Italy and Spain. T cells, B-cell-depleted T cells, or PBMCs provided the cDNA or gDNA that served as material.

The V gene's germline CDR1 is SGHRS and CDR2 YFSETQ. The CDR3 has 16 amino acids. V was pared by 4 bases and J by 0 bases, with 14 bases between. Under the authors' procedure: Amplified reference gene primers provided the basis for estimating nucleated cell counts. TCRdb keeps only in-frame clones here, not all; method: immunoSEQ multiplex PCR. D and trimming were read from the DNA, whereas the V and J calls and clone size are those reported in that table. Among roughly 80,000 clones, more than 80% were seen once, and the ten largest hold about 12%. This clonotype was obtained from a human donor in a cohort sampled during active COVID-19. The sequenced material came from peripheral blood. This sequence joins TRBV5-1 and TRBJ1-3; no definite D call. The CDR3 region is CASSPRVKSSGNTIYF. The CDR3 DNA reads as TGCGCCAGCAGCCCGCGGGTCAAGTCCTCTGGAAACACCATATATTTT.